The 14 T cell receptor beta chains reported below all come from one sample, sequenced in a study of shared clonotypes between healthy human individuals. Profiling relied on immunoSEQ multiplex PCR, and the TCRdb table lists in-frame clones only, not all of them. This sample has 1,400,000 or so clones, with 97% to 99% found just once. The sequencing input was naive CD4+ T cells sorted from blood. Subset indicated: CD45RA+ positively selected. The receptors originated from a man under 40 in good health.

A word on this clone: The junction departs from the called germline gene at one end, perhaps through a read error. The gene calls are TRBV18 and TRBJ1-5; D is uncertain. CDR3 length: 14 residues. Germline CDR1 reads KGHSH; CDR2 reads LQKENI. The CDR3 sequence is CASSKLDTNQPQHF. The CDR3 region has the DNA TGTGCCAGCTCAAAGTTGGATACCAATCAACCCCAGCATTTT.

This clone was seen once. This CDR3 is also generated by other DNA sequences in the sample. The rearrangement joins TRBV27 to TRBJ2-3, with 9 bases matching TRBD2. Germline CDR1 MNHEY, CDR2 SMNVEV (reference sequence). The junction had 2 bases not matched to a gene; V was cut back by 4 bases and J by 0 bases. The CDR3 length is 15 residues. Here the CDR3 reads CASSSSGRSTDTQYF. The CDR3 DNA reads TGTGCCAGCAGTTCGAGCGGGAGGAGCACAGATACGCAGTATTTT.

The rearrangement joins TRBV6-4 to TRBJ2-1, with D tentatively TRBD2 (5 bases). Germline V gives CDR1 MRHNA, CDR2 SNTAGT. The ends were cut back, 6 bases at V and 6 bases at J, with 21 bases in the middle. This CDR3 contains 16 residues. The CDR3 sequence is CASRTQRAGVCNEQFF. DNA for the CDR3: TGTGCCAGCAGGACACAGAGGGCCGGGGTCTGCAATGAGCAGTTCTTC.

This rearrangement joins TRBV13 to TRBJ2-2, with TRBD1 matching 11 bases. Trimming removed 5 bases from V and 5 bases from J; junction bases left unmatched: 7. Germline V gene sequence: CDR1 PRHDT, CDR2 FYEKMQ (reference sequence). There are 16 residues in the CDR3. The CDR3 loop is CASSGRTGGPTGELFF. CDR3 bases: TGTGCCAGCAGCGGTAGGACAGGGGGCCCTACCGGGGAGCTGTTTTTT.

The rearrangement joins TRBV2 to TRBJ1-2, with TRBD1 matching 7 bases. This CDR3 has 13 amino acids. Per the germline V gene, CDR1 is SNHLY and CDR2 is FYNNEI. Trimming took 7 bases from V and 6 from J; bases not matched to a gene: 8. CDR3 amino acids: CASKAGRGDGYTF. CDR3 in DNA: TGTGCCAGCAAAGCAGGCAGGGGGGATGGCTACACCTTC.

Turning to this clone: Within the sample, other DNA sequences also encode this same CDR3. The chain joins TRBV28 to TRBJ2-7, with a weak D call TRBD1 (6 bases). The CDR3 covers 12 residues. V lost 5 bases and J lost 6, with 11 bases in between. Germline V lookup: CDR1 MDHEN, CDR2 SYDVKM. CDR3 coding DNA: TGTGCCAGCAGTCTCCAGGGGCGCGAGCAGTACTTC. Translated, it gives CASSLQGREQYF.

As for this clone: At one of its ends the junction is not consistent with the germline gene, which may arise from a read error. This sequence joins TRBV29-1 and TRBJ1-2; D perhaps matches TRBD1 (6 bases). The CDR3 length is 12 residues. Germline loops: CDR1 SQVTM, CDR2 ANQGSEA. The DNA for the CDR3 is TGCAGCGTTGTTTTTGGGGGCGGGGGTTCGTCCTTC. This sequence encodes CSVVFGGGGSSF.

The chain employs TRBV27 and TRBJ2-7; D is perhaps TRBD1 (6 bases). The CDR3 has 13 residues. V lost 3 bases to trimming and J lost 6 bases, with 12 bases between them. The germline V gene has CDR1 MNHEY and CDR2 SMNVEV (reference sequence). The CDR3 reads CASSFLQGGEQYF. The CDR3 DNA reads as TGTGCCAGCAGTTTCTTACAGGGCGGCGAGCAGTACTTC.

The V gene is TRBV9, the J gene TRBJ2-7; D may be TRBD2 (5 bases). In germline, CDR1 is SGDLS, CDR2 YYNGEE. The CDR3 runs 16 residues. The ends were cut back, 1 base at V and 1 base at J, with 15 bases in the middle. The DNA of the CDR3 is TGTGCCAGCAGCGTAAGTGACGGAGGTGGATCCTACGAGCAGTACTTC. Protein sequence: CASSVSDGGGSYEQYF.

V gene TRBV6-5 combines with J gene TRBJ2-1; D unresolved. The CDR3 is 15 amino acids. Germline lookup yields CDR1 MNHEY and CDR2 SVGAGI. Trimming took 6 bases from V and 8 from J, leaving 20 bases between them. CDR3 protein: CASRPLSSPAHEQFF. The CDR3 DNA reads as TGTGCCAGCAGGCCCCTGTCTTCCCCGGCTCATGAGCAGTTCTTC.

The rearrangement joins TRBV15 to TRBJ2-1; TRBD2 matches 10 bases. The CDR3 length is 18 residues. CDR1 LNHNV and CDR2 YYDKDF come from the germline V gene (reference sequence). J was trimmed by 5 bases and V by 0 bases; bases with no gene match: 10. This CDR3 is CATSREAPGLASDNEQFF. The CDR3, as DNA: TGTGCCACCAGCAGAGAGGCGCCGGGACTAGCGAGTGACAATGAGCAGTTCTTC.

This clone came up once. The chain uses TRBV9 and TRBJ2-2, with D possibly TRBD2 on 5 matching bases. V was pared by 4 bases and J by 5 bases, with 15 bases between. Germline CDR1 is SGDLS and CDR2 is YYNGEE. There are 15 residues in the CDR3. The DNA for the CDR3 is TGTGCCAGCAGCCCTGAGGGCGGATCTACCGGGGAGCTGTTTTTT. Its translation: CASSPEGGSTGELFF.

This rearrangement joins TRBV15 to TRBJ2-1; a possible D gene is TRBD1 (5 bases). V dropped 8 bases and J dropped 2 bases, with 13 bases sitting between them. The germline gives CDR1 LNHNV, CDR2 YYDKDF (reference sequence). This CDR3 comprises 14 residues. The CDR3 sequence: CATSQLDTYNEQFF. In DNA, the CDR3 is TGTGCCACCTCACAACTGGACACCTACAATGAGCAGTTCTTC.

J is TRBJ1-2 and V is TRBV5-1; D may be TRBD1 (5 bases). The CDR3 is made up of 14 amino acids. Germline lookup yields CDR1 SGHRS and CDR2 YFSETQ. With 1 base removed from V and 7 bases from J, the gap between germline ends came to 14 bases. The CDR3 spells CASSLTTARFGYTF. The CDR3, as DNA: TGCGCCAGCAGCTTGACGACAGCCCGTTTTGGCTACACCTTC.